This T cell receptor beta chain was recovered during a study of CD8+CD57+ T cells in acquired aplastic anemia. For CDR3 and TCR beta VDJ profiling, genomic DNA was the template used. TCRdb re-called the reads with MiXCR, one entry per CDR3 protein. This sample carries hundreds of thousands of distinct CDR3 sequences, around 30% of them seen once, and the ten largest clones take under 0.95%. This clonotype showed up many times. Antigen: not known. Patients picked for sequencing had shown CD8+CD57+ cell expansion detected by flow cytometry. The diagnosis in all patients was severe acquired aplastic anemia. Study-wide results and limits: Between patients and controls, twenty-nine CD8+ CDR3 sequences were found in common.

V gave up 5 bases and J gave up 8 bases, with 18 bases separating them. The CDR3 is made up of 14 amino acids. The germline gives CDR1 SGHVT, CDR2 SQSDAQ. This clonotype was sampled from a human donor with aplastic anemia. Sequenced material: sorted CD4+, CD8+, or CD8+CD57+ T cells (not recorded which) from PBMCs. The V call is TRBV7-4, the J call TRBJ1-1; D is ambiguous. This CDR3 is CASSRGVAGLEAFF. CDR3 sequence (DNA): TGTGCCAGCAGCCGAGGCGTAGCAGGACTAGAAGCTTTCTTT.